These 18 T cell receptor beta chains were sequenced from one sample in a study of monozygotic twins with inflammatory bowel disease. No DNA is given; TCRdb re-called the 5' RACE reads and lists each CDR3 protein once. This sample's clone table lists roughly 150,000 distinct CDR3 sequences. The sequencing sample was made of blood. The receptors stem from a human donor with ulcerative colitis or Crohn's disease, or a healthy co-twin of an affected twin (not recorded which).

The J gene is TRBJ2-1, the V gene TRBV27; TCRdb calls TRBD2, which cannot be checked without DNA. From germline, CDR1 is MNHEY and CDR2 SMNVEV (reference sequence). CDR3 length: 15 residues. The CDR3 region is CASSLFPSGTNEQFF.

J is TRBJ2-7 and V is TRBV20-1; TCRdb names TRBD1, which stays unverified in the absence of DNA. The CDR3 spans 12 residues. Germline values: CDR1 DFQATT, CDR2 SNEGSKA (reference sequence). This CDR3 is CSGDRGLGEQYF.

The V gene is TRBV28, the J gene TRBJ2-7; TCRdb's D call of TRBD2 is untestable without DNA. The CDR3 has 16 residues. Germline CDR1 reads MDHEN; CDR2 reads SYDVKM. This CDR3 reads CASSTRVGTGPYEQYF.

The gene calls are TRBV5-1 and TRBJ2-7; the TCRdb D gene call, TRBD1, has no DNA to confirm it. The CDR3 runs to 13 residues. CDR1 is SGHRS and CDR2 is YFSETQ in the germline V gene. This CDR3 is CASSLTGSNEQYF.

The J gene is TRBJ1-2, the V gene TRBV29-1; TCRdb proposes TRBD1, but this gene call is untestable without DNA. The CDR3 spans 13 residues. Germline CDR1 SQVTM, CDR2 ANQGSEA. CDR3 sequence: CSVAGGSNYGYTF.

The chain combines TRBV12-3 or TRBV12-4 with TRBJ2-1; TCRdb lists TRBD2, though no DNA is available to test this call. This CDR3 has 12 residues. The CDR3 reads CASSRLAREQFF.

The J gene is TRBJ1-5, the V gene TRBV6-5; TCRdb's assignment of TRBD1 cannot be checked, as there is no DNA. The CDR3 loop spans 12 amino acids. CDR1 MNHEY and CDR2 SVGAGI come from the germline V gene. CDR3 region: CASSKGPGAQHF.

This chain uses TRBV29-1 with TRBJ2-7; there is no DNA to check the TCRdb D call of TRBD2. The CDR3 length is 15 residues. Per the germline V gene, CDR1 is SQVTM and CDR2 is ANQGSEA. CDR3 amino acids: CSVEVVAGGHYEQYF.

The chain has TRBV4-2 and TRBJ2-2; TCRdb calls TRBD2, which cannot be checked without DNA. The CDR3 totals 18 residues. Germline V CDR1 and CDR2: LGHNA, YNFKEQ. CDR3 region: CASSQPRTSGRSTGELFF.

This chain uses TRBV7-9 with TRBJ1-4; with no DNA, the TCRdb D assignment of TRBD1 cannot be verified. The CDR3 has 13 residues. CDR1 is SEHNR, CDR2 FQNEAQ, per germline (reference sequence). The CDR3 here is CAVVRQGGEKLFF.

This chain connects TRBV7-2 to TRBJ1-1. From germline, CDR1 is SGHTA and CDR2 FQGNSA. This CDR3 is built from 14 residues. CDR3 in amino acids: CASSSSRRNTEAFF.

This chain uses TRBV6-1 with TRBJ2-7; TCRdb reports TRBD2, a call that lacks DNA to check it against. Germline V gene lookup returns CDR1 MNHNS and CDR2 SASEGT. This CDR3 is built from 14 residues. The CDR3 spells CASRPGLATYEQYF.

The chain joins TRBV27 to TRBJ1-1; no DNA is available, so the TRBD1 call from TCRdb remains unchecked. Germline CDR1 MNHEY, CDR2 SMNVEV (reference sequence). The CDR3 length is 14 residues. The chain's CDR3 is CASSLSAGGTEAFF.

V usage is TRBV29-1 and J usage is TRBJ2-3; no DNA is available, so the TRBD2 call from TCRdb remains unchecked. The V gene's germline CDR1 is SQVTM and CDR2 ANQGSEA. The CDR3 runs to 13 residues. The CDR3: CSVDGAGADTQYF.

The V and J genes are TRBV20-1 and TRBJ1-5; TCRdb names TRBD1, which stays unverified in the absence of DNA. The CDR3 is 13 residues long. The germline V gene has CDR1 DFQATT and CDR2 SNEGSKA (reference sequence). The CDR3 region is CSAGGQKNQPQHF.

V usage is TRBV24-1 and J usage is TRBJ2-1. CDR3 length: 16 amino acids. Germline CDR1 reads KGHDR; CDR2 reads SFDVKD. The CDR3 loop reads CATSDLGDTSYNEQFF.

The CDR3 loop reads CASSGKGTSGFSSYNEQFF. The gene calls are TRBV6-1 and TRBJ2-1; TCRdb indicates TRBD2, and absent DNA this call remains unverified. Looked up from germline, CDR1 is MNHNS and CDR2 is SASEGT. The CDR3 consists of 19 residues.

The chain combines TRBV11-2 with TRBJ2-3; TCRdb designates TRBD1, a call that cannot be tested without DNA. CDR3 length: 16 residues. CDR1 is SGHAT, CDR2 FQNNGV, per germline. This chain's CDR3 is CASSFFDSLPTDTQYF.